This T cell receptor beta chain came from a study of blood T cell repertoires in COVID-19 (dated by TCRdb to about 2020). Background for the entire study: Samples covering the acute and convalescent phases of COVID-19 were provided by collaborators in the United States, Italy and Spain. The samples were drawn from two sources: the first 160 participants of the ongoing ImmuneRACE study, and 1,200 or so subjects contributed by 6 global collaborators. Deeply sampled blood TCRbeta repertoires from subjects exposed to, actively infected with, or recovered from COVID-19 were included in the dataset. The material from the prospective study consisted of cDNA or gDNA derived from T cells, B-cell-depleted T cells, or PBMCs. The repertoires were made available in a free public database intended to serve as a resource for research on the immune response to SARS-CoV-2. Sample metadata almost always included a de-identified subject ID, COVID-19 status, age in years and sex. Where available, HLA class I and class II types were taken from metadata supplied by the sample provider and were not determined by assay-based typing. On the study overall, not on this receptor specifically: How much clinical and demographic metadata was included differed by source and by participant, and the metadata was provided uncurated.

The CDR3, cysteine through phenylalanine, is 15 amino acids long. The DNA shown is the 45-base CDR3, in frame from base 1. The germline V gene sets CDR1 to MRHNA and CDR2 to SNTAGT. Trimming removed 5 bases from V and 1 base from J; the gene matches leave 4 bases unexplained. In Seattle, one collaborating source enrolled patients while the infection was active and tracked those patients longitudinally over the course of disease. Collaborating institutions collected whole blood in K2EDTA tubes following their own protocols. Collaborator samples were shipped for TCRbeta analysis as frozen whole blood, isolated PBMCs, or DNA extracted from either sample type. TCRbeta CDR3 regions were amplified from genomic DNA using the immunoSEQ Assay, a bias-controlled multiplex PCR. The study's own analysis went as follows. Nucleated cell counts per sample were estimated from amplification of reference gene primers within the assay. To quantify the absolute abundance of each unique TCRbeta CDR3 rearrangement, sequence reads were collapsed and filtered. For each sample, productive Simpson clonality was calculated by taking the square root of Simpson's diversity index across productive rearrangements. The immuneACCESS repertoire file appears here via TCRdb, limited to in-frame rearrangements. These files lack a portion of the clones; in checked studies, under half of the deficit traces to unresolved V genes, and the cause of the others is not known. Clone size and the V and J calls come from that table; the DNA yielded D and trimming. The sample includes around 100,000 clones, with approximately 90% observed a single time. Together, the top ten hold under 6.5% of the sample.

In regard to this clone: The antigen it binds to is not known. No much larger clone is present one base from it, and per-base qualities are unavailable.

In this chain, TRBV6-4 is recombined with TRBJ2-1, with 8 bases aligning to TRBD2. Input material: peripheral blood. The TCR comes from a woman in her forties or fifties with COVID-19, enrolled during active disease. The bases read TGTGCCAGCAGTCTTATAGCGGGATCCTACAATGAGCAGTTCTTC. Translated, this gives CASSLIAGSYNEQFF.